The 21 T cell receptor beta chains below all came from one sample that was sequenced in a study of tumor-infiltrating lymphocytes in primary liver carcinoma. Unsorted whole blood yielded blood RNA, and germline DNA was extracted as well. cDNA specific to TCR beta was made from approximately 0.55 ug of total RNA, with a constant-region primer employed for priming. ARM-PCR, slightly modified, supplied the TCR beta libraries through three nested multiplex PCR rounds. TRBV1-TRBV30 forward primers paired with a C-beta reverse primer drove the first two PCR rounds, about 10 cycles each. TCRdb re-called the multiplex PCR reads with MiXCR, one entry per CDR3 protein. The sample yields 200,000 or so distinct CDR3 sequences, about 61% seen once. Sequencing was performed on peripheral blood. The receptors here all came from a woman aged 60-75 years with primary liver carcinoma and hepatitis B virus infection.

This clonotype came up many times. The genes are TRBV6-1 and TRBJ2-5; possibly TRBD1 for D (6 bases). CDR3 size: 14 residues. Germline V gives CDR1 MNHNS, CDR2 SASEGT. V was clipped by 7 bases and J by 2 bases, with 14 bases between them. CDR3 residues: CASTRTALQETQYF. In DNA form, the CDR3 reads TGTGCCAGCACTAGGACAGCCCTTCAAGAGACCCAGTACTTC.

V gene TRBV6-1 combines with J gene TRBJ2-6; D is ambiguous. The germline CDR1 and CDR2 sequences are MNHNS and SASEGT. The V end lost 11 bases, the J end lost 1 base, and 6 bases lay between the germline ends. The CDR3 covers 12 residues. The CDR3 here is CALISGANVLTF. In DNA, the CDR3 is TGTGCCTTAATATCTGGGGCCAACGTCCTGACTTTC.

This clonotype was seen many times. The chain has TRBV29-1 and TRBJ2-3; D perhaps matches TRBD1 (6 bases). The ends were cut back, 6 bases at V and 4 bases at J, with 17 bases in the middle. Germline V lookup: CDR1 SQVTM, CDR2 ANQGSEA. There are 14 residues in the CDR3. CDR3 region: CSVDGTTTPDTQYF. The CDR3 DNA is TGCAGCGTAGACGGGACAACCACGCCAGATACGCAGTATTTT.

The table lists this clonotype with a few counts. The chain links TRBV7-8 to TRBJ1-1; D perhaps matches TRBD1 (6 bases). The CDR3 length is 15 residues. The V end lost 5 bases, the J end lost 3 bases, and 16 bases lay between the germline ends. Germline CDR1 SGHVS, CDR2 FQNEAQ. The CDR3 coding sequence is TGTGCCAGCAGCCACTCCACAGGGATTTACACTGAAGCTTTCTTT. Translating it yields CASSHSTGIYTEAFF.

The gene calls are TRBV6-6 and TRBJ2-5; tentative D call: TRBD2 (6 bases). Looked up from germline, CDR1 is MNHNY and CDR2 is SVGAGI (reference sequence). This CDR3 comprises 17 residues. V was shortened by 6 bases and J by 9 bases, with 29 bases between the two germline ends. The CDR3, as DNA: TGTGCCAGCAGCCTCGGGGGTGGAACTAGTGGGATCATGGCCCAGTACTTC. Its translation: CASSLGGGTSGIMAQYF.

Notes on this clonotype: Mismatch with germline at one junction end may stem from a read error. The rearrangement joins TRBV7-9 to TRBJ2-3, with D unresolved. This CDR3 has 11 amino acids. Germline V gene data show CDR1 as SEHNR and CDR2 as FQNEAQ (reference sequence). The CDR3, as DNA: TGTGACAGCAGTCACACAGATACGCAGTATTTT. Its translation: CDSSHTDTQYF.

This clonotype was counted at least ten times. The chain carries TRBV28 and TRBJ2-1, with TRBD2 identical over 7 bases. J was trimmed by 15 bases and V by 5 bases; bases with no gene match: 13. CDR1 MDHEN and CDR2 SYDVKM come from the germline V gene. This CDR3 has 13 residues. This CDR3 reads CASSPRVAGVPFF. The CDR3 DNA follows: TGTGCCAGCAGTCCCCGGGTAGCGGGTGTCCCGTTCTTC.

This clonotype was counted only a few times. The rearrangement links TRBV19 to TRBJ2-5; 12 bases map to TRBD2. CDR3 length equals 16 residues. V trimming: 4 bases; J trimming: 7 bases; junction bases outside the gene matches: 10. Germline V gives CDR1 LNHDA, CDR2 SQIVND (reference sequence). Written as DNA, the CDR3 is TGTGCCAGTAGTACGAGACTAGCGGGAGTAGATCGGACCCAGTACTTC. Its translation is CASSTRLAGVDRTQYF. Variable domain in full (rest from reference TRBV19 and TRBJ2-5): DGGITQSPKYLFRKEGQNVTLSCEQNLNHDAMYWYRQDPGQGLRLIYYSQIVNDFQKGDIAEGYSVSREKKESFPLTVTSAQKNPTAFYLCASSTRLAGVDRTQYFGPGTRLLVL.

Regarding this clonotype: A much larger clonotype is one base distant, so this may be a read error. This sequence joins TRBV10-3 and TRBJ1-6; D unclear. CDR3 length: 13 residues. Germline CDR1 and CDR2: ENHRY and SYGVKD. The ends were cut back, 0 bases at V and 9 bases at J, with 6 bases in the middle. The CDR3 region is CAISESEPSPLHF. The CDR3 nucleotides read TGTGCCATCAGTGAGTCCGAACCTTCACCCCTCCACTTT.

In this sample, this clonotype turned up a few times. The V gene is TRBV7-9, the J gene TRBJ2-3, with D unclear. This CDR3 is built from 18 residues. Trimming took 2 bases from V and 4 from J, leaving 22 bases between them. Germline CDR1 is SEHNR and CDR2 is FQNEAQ (reference sequence). The CDR3 region is CASSLNSGTTLFADTQYF. The CDR3 nucleotides are TGTGCCAGCAGCTTAAATTCCGGAACTACCCTCTTCGCAGATACGCAGTATTTT.

At least ten counts were recorded for this clonotype. This chain links TRBV11-2 with TRBJ2-5; D unresolved. CDR1 and CDR2 (germline): SGHAT, FQNNGV. This CDR3 spans 13 amino acids. Deletions cut 1 base from V and 4 bases from J, with 7 bases between. For the CDR3, the DNA is TGTGCCAGCAGCTTAGGGCTAGGAGAGACCCAGTACTTC. Protein product: CASSLGLGETQYF. The complete variable domain, with remaining parts taken from reference TRBV11-2 and TRBJ2-5, reads EAGVAQSPRYKIIEKRQSVAFWCNPISGHATLYWYQQILGQGPKLLIQFQNNGVVDDSQLPKDRFSAERLKGVDSTLKIQPAKLEDSAVYLCASSLGLGETQYFGPGTRLLVL.

This clonotype was counted ten times or more. The chain couples TRBV29-1 to TRBJ1-1, with a possible D match to TRBD1 (5 bases). Germline V gene data show CDR1 as SQVTM and CDR2 as ANQGSEA. Trimming shortened V by 3 bases and J by 8 bases, and 7 bases separated the two germline ends. This CDR3 spans 10 amino acids. The CDR3 here is CSVDRDEAFF. Here the CDR3 DNA reads TGCAGCGTTGATCGGGACGAAGCTTTCTTT.

This clonotype was seen more than once but under ten times. A much larger clone lies one base from this, so it may be a read error. This chain uses TRBV29-1 with TRBJ1-2, with 7 bases fitting TRBD1. Germline CDR1 is SQVTM and CDR2 is ANQGSEA. The CDR3 totals 13 residues. The CDR3 sequence: CNVEGAGGIGYTF. The CDR3 bases are TGCAACGTCGAGGGGGCAGGGGGTATTGGCTACACCTTC. Looking up the rest from reference TRBV29-1 and TRBJ1-2 gives the full variable domain: SAVISQKPSRDICQRGTSLTIQCQVDSQVTMMFWYRQQPGQSLTLIATANQGSEATYESGFVIDKFPISRPNLTFSTLTVSNMSPEDSSIYLCNVEGAGGIGYTFGSGTRLTVV.

This clonotype came up a few times. Given a much more abundant clone one base away, this may be a read error. The J gene is TRBJ2-3, the V gene TRBV11-2; D possibly corresponds to TRBD1 (6 bases). CDR3 length: 14 amino acids. In germline, CDR1 is SGHAT, CDR2 FQNNGV. This CDR3 reads CASNLEQGLDTQYF. Written as DNA, the CDR3 is TGTGCCAGCAACTTAGAACAGGGCCTTGATACGCAGTATTTT. Looking up the rest from reference TRBV11-2 and TRBJ2-3 gives the full variable domain: EAGVAQSPRYKIIEKRQSVAFWCNPISGHATLYWYQQILGQGPKLLIQFQNNGVVDDSQLPKDRFSAERLKGVDSTLKIQPAKLEDSAVYLCASNLEQGLDTQYFGPGTRLTVL.

There are many counts of this clonotype. The V gene is TRBV11-2, the J gene TRBJ2-4; D gene ambiguous. Germline-derived CDR1 and CDR2 are SGHAT and FQNNGV. V lost 6 bases and J lost 3, with 12 bases in between. The CDR3 sequence is 14 residues long. The CDR3: CASRGTGYKNIQYF. Here the CDR3 DNA reads TGTGCCAGCAGGGGAACCGGGTACAAAAACATTCAGTACTTC.

As to this clonotype: A single base separates this from a much larger clone, so it may be a read error. The chain joins TRBV6-5 to TRBJ2-3, with D tentatively TRBD2 (6 bases). The CDR3 spans 12 residues. CDR1 MNHEY and CDR2 SVGAGI come from the germline V gene. The CDR3 loop reads CASSPSGDMQYF. The CDR3 nucleotides read TGTGCCAGCAGCCCCTCGGGAGATATGCAGTATTTT.

This sequence joins TRBV11-2 and TRBJ2-7; D uncertain. CDR3 length equals 15 residues. V lost 5 bases and J 6 bases, leaving 20 bases between the germline ends. Germline V gives CDR1 SGHAT, CDR2 FQNNGV. The chain's CDR3 is CASSRSRSSHGEQYV. CDR3 sequence (DNA): TGTGCCAGCAGCCGATCGAGGTCTTCGCATGGCGAGCAGTACGTC.

The chain carries TRBV28 and TRBJ1-5; 7 positions agree with TRBD1. From germline, CDR1 is MDHEN and CDR2 SYDVKM. The trim removed 4 bases at V and 3 bases at J, leaving 6 bases unmatched. CDR3 size: 15 residues. Written as DNA, the CDR3 is TGTGCCAGCAGTTCTCCAGGGGGATACAATCAGCCCCAGCATTTT. It codes for CASSSPGGYNQPQHF.

With respect to this clonotype: A much larger clone differs from this one at a single base, so this may be a read error. It is likely a read error, because the conserved phenylalanine at the end of the CDR3 is missing. This chain links TRBV29-1 with TRBJ1-1; 11 bases map to TRBD1. The CDR3 spans 14 residues. Trimming took 3 bases from V and 4 from J; bases not matched to a gene: 4. The germline gives CDR1 SQVTM, CDR2 ANQGSEA. This CDR3 reads CSVDGQGASTEAFL. The CDR3 DNA reads TGCAGCGTTGATGGACAGGGGGCTAGCACTGAAGCTTTCCTT.

This clonotype was seen a handful of times. This may stem from a read error, because a much larger clone lies one nucleotide away. V usage is TRBV29-1 and J usage is TRBJ2-7; 9 bases are a match to TRBD1. The CDR3 runs to 13 residues. V lost 8 bases to trimming and J lost 7 bases; unmatched junction nucleotides: 12. CDR1 SQVTM and CDR2 ANQGSEA come from the germline V gene. CDR3 protein: CSIGPGQGDEQYF. In DNA, the CDR3 is TGCAGCATCGGTCCGGGACAGGGCGATGAGCAGTACTTC.

About this clonotype: A much larger clone differs from this one at a single base, so this may be a read error. This chain joins TRBV6-8 and TRBJ2-1; D tentatively fits TRBD1 or TRBD2 (7 bases each). Germline V gene data show CDR1 as MNHGY and CDR2 as SAAAGT. The CDR3 is 14 residues long. This chain's CDR3 is CARGRGTADNKQFF. Written as DNA, the CDR3 is TGTGCCAGGGGGAGGGGGACAGCCGACAATAAGCAGTTCTTC.